Each of the 28 T cell receptor beta chains below was sequenced from the same sample in a study of blood T cells in healthy people across ages. Next came a second PCR, run for about 7 to 12 cycles, which used a sample-barcoded 5' primer along with a J-beta primer mix. TCRdb reprocessed the 5' RACE reads via MiXCR and lists one record per CDR3 protein. The sample lists about 1.7 million distinct CDR3 sequences; roughly 27% were seen once. Sequencing was performed on blood. The receptors were sampled from a woman younger than 45 in good health.

This clonotype was recorded many times. V gene TRBV20-1 combines with J gene TRBJ2-5, with D possibly being TRBD2 (5 bases). V dropped 1 base and J dropped 1 base, with 16 bases sitting between them. The V gene's germline CDR1 is DFQATT and CDR2 SNEGSKA (reference sequence). The CDR3 contains 16 residues. The CDR3 sequence: CSARALPGLGQETQYF. The DNA of the CDR3 is TGCAGTGCTAGAGCCTTACCCGGACTCGGCCAAGAGACCCAGTACTTC.

On this clonotype itself: One junction end does not reproduce the germline sequence, and a read error may be involved. The CDR3 protein is CTSSSGGGNYNEQFF. For the CDR3, the DNA is TGTACCAGCAGCTCCGGCGGGGGGAATTACAATGAGCAGTTCTTC. J is TRBJ2-1 and V is TRBV11-2, with 8 bases that match TRBD2. This CDR3 has 15 amino acids. The germline CDR1 and CDR2 sequences are SGHAT and FQNNGV.

This clonotype was seen a handful of times. This chain uses TRBV7-9 with TRBJ2-1; no firm D call. V was trimmed by 5 bases and J by 8 bases, leaving 22 bases between them. This CDR3 is built from 16 residues. Per germline, CDR1 SEHNR and CDR2 FQNEAQ (reference sequence). The chain's CDR3 is CASSPGRASGGDEQFF. Here the CDR3 DNA reads TGTGCCAGCAGCCCAGGACGGGCTAGTGGTGGCGATGAGCAGTTCTTC.

This clonotype occurred once. CDR3 region: CASSLVGAFTGELFF. The CDR3 DNA reads as TGTGCCAGCAGCTTGGTCGGGGCCTTCACCGGGGAGCTGTTTTTT. The chain joins TRBV7-3 to TRBJ2-2, with D perhaps assigned TRBD1 or TRBD2 (5 bases each). Germline CDR1 is SGHTA and CDR2 is FQGTGA. The CDR3 consists of 15 residues. V lost 3 bases and J lost 4, with 12 bases in between. The entire variable domain, with the rest obtained from reference TRBV7-3 and TRBJ2-2, is as follows: GAGVSQTPSNKVTEKGKYVELRCDPISGHTALYWYRQSLGQGPEFLIYFQGTGAADDSGLPNDRFFAVRPEGSVSTLKIQRTERGDSAVYLCASSLVGAFTGELFFGEGSRLTVL.

The J gene is TRBJ2-7, the V gene TRBV24-1, with D hard to call. The CDR3 loop spans 11 amino acids. V gave up 8 bases and J gave up 3 bases, with 7 bases separating them. Looked up from germline, CDR1 is KGHDR and CDR2 is SFDVKD. In nucleotides, the CDR3 is TGTGCCACCAACCACTTCTACGAGCAGTACTTC. It encodes CATNHFYEQYF.

As regards this clonotype: This clone may be a read error of a much larger clone one base away. The CDR3 DNA reads TGTGCCAGCAGTGTTGAAGGAAGCAACGAGCAGTACTTC. Encoded protein: CASSVEGSNEQYF. V gene TRBV2 combines with J gene TRBJ2-7; no clear D. The CDR3 contains 13 residues. Germline CDR1 is SNHLY and CDR2 is FYNNEI. V was shortened by 4 bases and J by 5 bases, with 12 bases between the two germline ends.

This clonotype was detected only a few times. This chain connects TRBV5-4 to TRBJ1-2; D possibly corresponds to TRBD1 (5 bases). This CDR3 contains 13 residues. In germline, CDR1 is SGHNT, CDR2 YYREEE (reference sequence). V was pared by 6 bases and J by 3 bases, with 12 bases between. The CDR3 DNA reads as TGTGCCAGCACATGGCGGGACCACTATGGCTACACCTTC. This sequence encodes CASTWRDHYGYTF. Full variable domain (rest looked up from reference TRBV5-4 and TRBJ1-2): ETGVTQSPTHLIKTRGQQVTLRCSSQSGHNTVSWYQQALGQGPQFIFQYYREEENGRGNFPPRFSGLQFPNYSSELNVNALELDDSALYLCASTWRDHYGYTFGSGTRLTVV.

The rearrangement joins TRBV7-2 to TRBJ1-4; D might be TRBD1 (5 bases). The CDR3 totals 15 residues. Between the trimmed V and J ends, which lost 2 bases and 8 bases, there was a span of 15 bases. Germline CDR1 reads SGHTA; CDR2 reads FQGNSA. The CDR3: CASSLNAQGREKLFF. The CDR3, as DNA: TGTGCCAGCAGCTTAAACGCCCAGGGTAGGGAAAAACTGTTTTTT.

The chain is built from TRBV6-1 and TRBJ2-5; D is ambiguous. Germline V lookup: CDR1 MNHNS, CDR2 SASEGT. The CDR3 is 13 residues long. Trimming left V 4 bases short and J 0 bases short, with 6 bases between. The CDR3 DNA sequence: TGTGCCAGCAGTGCCCGGGACCAAGAGACCCAGTACTTC. This codes for CASSARDQETQYF.

The CDR3 DNA follows: TGTGCTAGTGCCCGGGGGGGGTTGGATGAAAAACTGTTTTTT. Translating gives CASARGGLDEKLFF. This chain links TRBV12-5 with TRBJ1-4; tentatively, D is TRBD1 (5 bases). CDR3 length: 14 amino acids. Between the trimmed V and J ends, which lost 7 bases and 6 bases, there was a span of 15 bases. Germline V gene sequence: CDR1 LGHNT, CDR2 FRNRAP.

This clonotype was seen a handful of times. V is TRBV25-1 and J is TRBJ2-1; TRBD2 aligns across 14 bases. The CDR3 loop spans 18 amino acids. V lost 7 bases, J lost 4 bases, and 12 bases stayed unmatched. Germline V CDR1 and CDR2: MGHDK, SYGVNS. For the CDR3, the DNA is TGTGCCAGCATCCGGAAAAAGGGACTAGCGGGGGTTTACAATGAGCAGTTCTTC. It is translated as CASIRKKGLAGVYNEQFF.

This chain joins TRBV7-9 and TRBJ2-1; possible D gene TRBD2, 6 bases. The CDR3 consists of 16 residues. Germline CDR1 is SEHNR and CDR2 is FQNEAQ (reference sequence). Trimming cost V 5 bases and J 4 bases, with 18 bases left between them. CDR3 amino acids: CASSPFRGTQYNEQFF. The CDR3 DNA reads TGTGCCAGCAGCCCCTTCCGGGGGACCCAATACAATGAGCAGTTCTTC.

V gene TRBV12-3 or TRBV12-4 combines with J gene TRBJ1-1, with D possibly being TRBD1 (6 bases). The CDR3 contains 13 residues. V was shortened by 5 bases and J by 4 bases, with 11 bases between the two germline ends. The CDR3 region has the DNA TGTGCCAGCAGTCCCATAGGGGGCACTGAAGCTTTCTTT. The encoded protein is CASSPIGGTEAFF.

This clonotype was observed a few times. The chain joins TRBV20-1 to TRBJ2-1; D possibly uses TRBD1 or TRBD2 (5 bases each). Germline V CDR1 and CDR2: DFQATT, SNEGSKA (reference sequence). The CDR3 has 11 residues. The germline V and J ends were trimmed by 5 bases and 9 bases, with 11 bases remaining between them. The CDR3 sequence is CSAPYGGEQFF. DNA for the CDR3: TGCAGTGCTCCGTATGGGGGTGAGCAGTTCTTC.

As for this clonotype: With a much larger clone just one base away, this may be a read error. The chain links TRBV6-2 or TRBV6-3 to TRBJ2-7; 11 bases line up with TRBD2. The CDR3 consists of 15 residues. The V gene end was trimmed by 7 bases and the J gene end by 2 bases; junction bases not matched to a gene: 7. Per germline, CDR1 MNHEY and CDR2 SVGEGT. This CDR3 reads CASTPSGRTPYEQYF. The CDR3 DNA sequence: TGTGCCAGCACCCCTAGCGGGAGGACCCCCTACGAGCAGTACTTC.

The table lists this clonotype with a count of one. The chain employs TRBV2 and TRBJ1-1; no definite D call. The V gene's germline CDR1 is SNHLY and CDR2 FYNNEI. CDR3 size: 13 residues. V lost 10 bases and J lost 1, with 13 bases in between. The CDR3: CANTRTENTEAFF. CDR3 in DNA: TGTGCCAACACGCGGACGGAGAACACTGAAGCTTTCTTT. Full variable domain (rest looked up from reference TRBV2 and TRBJ1-1): EPEVTQTPSHQVTQMGQEVILRCVPISNHLYFYWYRQILGQKVEFLVSFYNNEISEKSEIFDDQFSVERPDGSNFTLKIRSTKLEDSAMYFCANTRTENTEAFFGQGTRLTVV.

This rearrangement joins TRBV12-3 or TRBV12-4 to TRBJ1-2, with 9 positions matching TRBD1. Unmatched junction bases numbered 6, after V lost 3 bases and J lost 4 bases. The CDR3 sequence is 15 residues long. CDR3 in amino acids: CASSFGQGRSYGYTF. In nucleotides, the CDR3 is TGTGCCAGCAGTTTCGGACAGGGGCGGTCCTATGGCTACACCTTC.

V is TRBV28 and J is TRBJ1-2; 8 bases map to TRBD1. With V trimmed by 5 bases and J by 7 bases, 9 bases remained unmatched. The CDR3 loop spans 14 amino acids. Germline V lookup: CDR1 MDHEN, CDR2 SYDVKM. Here the CDR3 DNA reads TGTGCCAGCAGTACCGGACAGGGTCGGGTTGGCTACACCTTC. Translated: CASSTGQGRVGYTF.

V is TRBV6-1 and J is TRBJ1-1; D is ambiguous. The CDR3 is 13 amino acids. Trimming cost V 1 base and J 11 bases, with 14 bases left between them. CDR1 is MNHNS, CDR2 SASEGT, per germline. CDR3 coding DNA: TGTGCCAGCAGTGAAGGGAGTCTATTTCGGGCTTTCTTT. This translates into CASSEGSLFRAFF.

Note on this clonotype: A much larger clone lies a single base off, so this may be a read error. The chain uses TRBV2 and TRBJ2-5; D is unresolved. The CDR3 has 16 residues. CDR1 and CDR2 (germline): SNHLY, FYNNEI. V shed 0 bases and J shed 11 bases, with 22 bases lying between them. CDR3 amino acids: CASSEAFKSPYNEQYF. Here the CDR3 DNA reads TGTGCCAGCAGTGAAGCATTTAAATCCCCCTACAATGAGCAGTACTTC. Combining the CDR3 with reference TRBV2 and TRBJ2-5 gives the whole variable domain EPEVTQTPSHQVTQMGQEVILRCVPISNHLYFYWYRQILGQKVEFLVSFYNNEISEKSEIFDDQFSVERPDGSNFTLKIRSTKLEDSAMYFCASSEAFKSPYNEQYFGPGTRLLVL.

This clonotype has more than one count but fewer than ten. The CDR3 DNA is TGCGCCAGCAGCTTGGATGGACTCCAGTACTTC. It encodes CASSLDGLQYF. The chain couples TRBV5-1 to TRBJ2-5, with D possibly being TRBD2 (5 bases). V shed 0 bases and J shed 10 bases, with 7 bases lying between them. The CDR3 is 11 residues long. CDR1 is SGHRS and CDR2 is YFSETQ in the germline V gene. Full variable domain (remainder filled in from reference TRBV5-1 and TRBJ2-5): KAGVTQTPRYLIKTRGQQVTLSCSPISGHRSVSWYQQTPGQGLQFLFEYFSETQRNKGNFPGRFSGRQFSNSRSEMNVSTLELGDSALYLCASSLDGLQYFGPGTRLLVL.

In this sample, this clonotype turned up many times. The chain uses TRBV20-1 and TRBJ2-1, with 10 positions matching TRBD2. CDR1 is DFQATT, CDR2 SNEGSKA, per germline (reference sequence). This CDR3 has 14 amino acids. Germline trimming cut 6 bases from V and 8 bases from J; bases unmatched to any gene: 10. The CDR3 here is CSAPSGRKGDEQFF. The DNA of the CDR3 is TGCAGTGCCCCTAGCGGGAGAAAGGGCGATGAGCAGTTCTTC.

In the case of this clonotype: This is likely a read error, given that the CDR3 carries no conserved phenylalanine or tryptophan at its end. The rearrangement links TRBV3-1 to TRBJ2-7; D gene uncertain. Germline V gene data show CDR1 as LGHDT and CDR2 as YNNKEL (reference sequence). There are 14 residues in the CDR3. The CDR3 sequence is CASGHIARSNEQYL. The DNA for the CDR3 is TGTGCCAGCGGCCATATTGCCAGGAGCAACGAGCAGTACCTC.

The V gene is TRBV5-1, the J gene TRBJ1-5; the D is unclear. CDR1 is SGHRS and CDR2 is YFSETQ in the germline V gene. The CDR3 loop spans 15 amino acids. Between the trimmed V and J ends, which lost 1 base and 0 bases, there was a span of 8 bases. CDR3: CASSLLGNSNQPQHF. CDR3 nucleotides: TGCGCCAGCAGCTTGCTGGGAAATAGCAATCAGCCCCAGCATTTT.

This chain uses TRBV7-9 with TRBJ2-1; D not resolved. The length of the CDR3 is 11 residues. V was shortened by 1 base and J by 15 bases, with 10 bases between the two germline ends. Germline assignment: CDR1 SEHNR and CDR2 FQNEAQ (reference sequence). The CDR3 sequence is CASSLGLGGFF. The CDR3 region has the DNA TGTGCCAGCAGCTTAGGGCTGGGCGGGTTCTTC.

In this sample, this clonotype turned up many times. J is TRBJ2-5 and V is TRBV12-5; no clear D. The CDR3 is 14 amino acids. The V gene's germline CDR1 is LGHNT and CDR2 FRNRAP. The V gene lost 5 bases and the J gene lost 1 base, with 11 bases spanning the gap. The CDR3 is CASGPPTVQETQYF. The CDR3 DNA reads as TGTGCTAGTGGTCCCCCTACGGTCCAAGAGACCCAGTACTTC. Drawing the rest from reference TRBV12-5 and TRBJ2-5, the complete variable domain is DARVTQTPRHKVTEMGQEVTMRCQPILGHNTVFWYRQTMMQGLELLAYFRNRAPLDDSGMPKDRFSAEMPDATLATLKIQPSEPRDSAVYFCASGPPTVQETQYFGPGTRLLVL.

The chain recombines TRBV5-6 with TRBJ2-7; 8 nucleotides agree with TRBD2. TRBJ2-5 matches the DNA end more closely, so the J call is doubtful. Germline V gene data show CDR1 as SGHDT and CDR2 as YYEEEE. The CDR3 has 16 amino acids. The CDR3 DNA reads TGTGCCAGCAGCTTGGCGGTAGCGGGATCAGAGGAGACCCAGTACTTC. It specifies CASSLAVAGSEETQYF.

The gene calls are TRBV7-2 and TRBJ2-7; TRBD2 might be the D (7 bases). The CDR3 length is 15 residues. Trimming took 4 bases from V and 2 from J, leaving 15 bases between them. Germline V gives CDR1 SGHTA, CDR2 FQGNSA. Written as DNA, the CDR3 is TGTGCCAGCAGCTCCCGACCCGGGGGGCCCTACGAGCAGTACTTC. Its protein is CASSSRPGGPYEQYF.